This entry describes one T cell receptor beta chain. Generated by immunoSEQ multiplex PCR, the TCRdb table keeps only in-frame clones and is missing some. Of fewer than 130,000 clones detected, around 76% appear once; the ten largest clones hold about 4.1%. The CDR3 loop spans 12 amino acids. CDR1 SGHAT and CDR2 FQNNGV come from the germline V gene. V was trimmed by 5 bases and J by 7 bases, leaving 11 bases between them. The entry originates in a study of blood T cell repertoires in COVID-19. Whole-study context: COVID-19 samples collected from the United States, Italy and Spain covered acute and convalescent phases. T cells, B-cell-depleted T cells, or PBMCs provided the cDNA or gDNA that served as material.

The chain uses TRBV11-2 and TRBJ1-1; D uncertain. The clonotype was recovered from a woman at least 80 years old with acute or convalescent COVID-19. The sample comprised peripheral blood. CDR3 DNA sequence: TGTGCCAGCAGCCCTACCAGGTTTGAAGCTTTCTTT. Translating it yields CASSPTRFEAFF.